The 10 T cell receptor beta chains below all came from one sample that was sequenced in a study of blood T cell repertoires in COVID-19. The table came from immunoSEQ multiplex PCR; TCRdb's copy has only in-frame clones and leaves some out. The sample yields fewer than 250,000 clones, almost 85% seen once. The material sequenced was peripheral blood. The source of these receptors is a man over 45 with acute or convalescent COVID-19.

This clone was detected only once. The chain links TRBV27 to TRBJ2-3; 8 nucleotides line up with TRBD2. In germline, CDR1 is MNHEY, CDR2 SMNVEV (reference sequence). The CDR3 runs 17 residues. The junction had 11 bases not matched to a gene; V was cut back by 5 bases and J by 1 base. CDR3 loop: CASSPPGAGGRTDTQYF. The DNA of the CDR3 is TGTGCCAGCAGTCCCCCTGGGGCGGGGGGCCGCACAGATACGCAGTATTTT.

This clone has a handful of counts. This chain uses TRBV9 with TRBJ2-7; TRBD1 agrees at 7 bases. The CDR3 totals 15 residues. Germline CDR1 is SGDLS and CDR2 is YYNGEE. Unmatched junction bases numbered 11, after V lost 3 bases and J lost 5 bases. Here the CDR3 DNA reads TGTGCCAGCAGCGGTGAGGTAGGGGGCAAGAACGAGCAGTACTTC. It translates to CASSGEVGGKNEQYF.

V is TRBV28 and J is TRBJ2-1, with 13 nucleotides matching TRBD2. This CDR3 has 14 amino acids. The junction had 4 bases not matched to a gene; V was cut back by 8 bases and J by 6 bases. CDR1 and CDR2 from the germline V gene are MDHEN and SYDVKM. The CDR3 is CASSGTSGINEQFF. CDR3 coding DNA: TGTGCCAGCTCCGGGACTAGCGGGATCAATGAGCAGTTCTTC.

V gene TRBV9 combines with J gene TRBJ2-3; 9 bases are shared with TRBD2. The CDR3 sequence is 15 residues long. V shed 0 bases and J 2 bases; nucleotides not matched to a gene: 1. The germline V gene encodes CDR1 SGDLS and CDR2 YYNGEE. The CDR3 coding sequence is TGTGCCAGCAGCGTAGTAGCGGGAGTCACAGATACGCAGTATTTT. Amino acid sequence: CASSVVAGVTDTQYF.

In its sample, this clone was seen once. V gene TRBV19 combines with J gene TRBJ2-6; 7 nucleotides match TRBD1. This CDR3 is 17 amino acids long. The germline V gene has CDR1 LNHDA and CDR2 SQIVND (reference sequence). V gave up 5 bases and J gave up 3 bases; unmatched junction bases: 10. In DNA, the CDR3 is TGTGCCAGTAGTCTCGGACAGGCTAGGAGTGGGGCCAACGTCCTGACTTTC. It is translated as CASSLGQARSGANVLTF. Supplemented by reference TRBV19 and TRBJ2-6, the full variable domain reads DGGITQSPKYLFRKEGQNVTLSCEQNLNHDAMYWYRQDPGQGLRLIYYSQIVNDFQKGDIAEGYSVSREKKESFPLTVTSAQKNPTAFYLCASSLGQARSGANVLTFGAGSRLTVL.

The chain has TRBV19 and TRBJ2-6; D gene unclear. CDR3 length equals 14 residues. CDR1 is LNHDA, CDR2 SQIVND, per germline (reference sequence). V gave up 7 bases and J gave up 0 bases, with 7 bases separating them. The CDR3: CASTPLSGANVLTF. Written as DNA, the CDR3 is TGTGCCAGTACCCCCCTCTCTGGGGCCAACGTCCTGACTTTC.

V gene TRBV5-6 combines with J gene TRBJ2-1; tentative D call: TRBD2 (6 bases). Between the trimmed V and J ends, which lost 2 bases and 9 bases, there was a span of 18 bases. The germline gives CDR1 SGHDT, CDR2 YYEEEE. This CDR3 region has 15 residues. Here the CDR3 reads CASSLSGRGDGEQFF. The CDR3, as DNA: TGTGCCAGCAGCTTAAGTGGGCGGGGTGACGGTGAGCAGTTCTTC.

Only one count was recorded for this clone. The chain links TRBV30 to TRBJ2-1; a possible D gene is TRBD2 (6 bases). Germline V gives CDR1 GTSNPN, CDR2 SVGIG (reference sequence). This CDR3 region has 14 residues. Trimming stripped 1 base from V and 6 bases from J, with 13 bases between. CDR3 sequence (DNA): TGTGCCTGGAGTGACGGGAGTGGGGTCAATGAGCAGTTCTTC. Its protein product is CAWSDGSGVNEQFF.

This clone has a handful of counts. The genes are TRBV4-1 and TRBJ1-1, with 7 positions matching TRBD1. After removal of 4 bases from V and 5 bases from J, the junction contained 7 bases not matched to a gene. The CDR3 length is 14 residues. The V gene's germline CDR1 is MGHRA and CDR2 YSYEKL. CDR3 bases: TGCGCCAGCAGCCCTTGGAGGGGGCGGACTGAAGCTTTCTTT. Translation gives CASSPWRGRTEAFF.

The V call is TRBV5-4, the J call TRBJ2-2, with TRBD1 as a possible D gene (6 bases). The germline V gene has CDR1 SGHNT and CDR2 YYREEE (reference sequence). Trimming removed 3 bases from V and 5 bases from J, with 17 bases in between. CDR3 length: 16 amino acids. CDR3 nucleotides: TGTGCCAGCAGCTCGGCGGCCAGGGGCGGTACCGGGGAGCTGTTTTTT. It codes for CASSSAARGGTGELFF. Supplemented by reference TRBV5-4 and TRBJ2-2, the full variable domain reads ETGVTQSPTHLIKTRGQQVTLRCSSQSGHNTVSWYQQALGQGPQFIFQYYREEENGRGNFPPRFSGLQFPNYSSELNVNALELDDSALYLCASSSAARGGTGELFFGEGSRLTVL.